This T cell receptor beta chain was sequenced during a study of T-cell memory formation after mild COVID-19. Whole-study findings and limits: CD4+ contracting clones were mainly CM and EM; CD8+ ones, EMRA.

To note about this clonotype: The antigen is undetermined.

TCRdb passed the 5' RACE reads through MiXCR, listing each CDR3 protein once. Of under 300,000 distinct CDR3 sequences in the sample, 7% to 10% were seen once. Sequencing used PBMCs or a T cell subset sorted from them (not recorded which). The sequence came from a young man who had mild COVID-19 (a few samples of this study predate the infection). Cell type and time point are not known.

CDR3 region: CASSEKNTIYF. The CDR3 nucleotides are TGTGCCAGCAGTGAAAAAAACACCATATATTTT. The chain links TRBV12-3 or TRBV12-4 to TRBJ1-3; D is ambiguous. V lost 5 bases and J lost 6, with 5 bases in between. There are 11 residues in the CDR3.